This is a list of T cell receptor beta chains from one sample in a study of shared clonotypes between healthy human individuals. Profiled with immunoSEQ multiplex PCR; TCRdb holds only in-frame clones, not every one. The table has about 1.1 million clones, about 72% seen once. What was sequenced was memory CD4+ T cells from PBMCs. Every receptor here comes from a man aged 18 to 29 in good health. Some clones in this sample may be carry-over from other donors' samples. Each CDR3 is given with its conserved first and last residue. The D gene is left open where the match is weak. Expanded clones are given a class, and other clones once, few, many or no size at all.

CDR3nt: TGTGCCAGCAGCTTACGGTACCCCAGGGGGCATTTTGCGTACACTGAAGCTTTCTTT
CDR3aa: CASSLRYPRGHFAYTEAFF
abundance: NA
v_gene: TRBV7-7
j_gene: TRBJ1-1
d_gene: TRBD1

CDR3nt: TGTGCCAGCAGCCGTTTCGGAACGAACACTGAAGCTTTCTTT
CDR3aa: CASSRFGTNTEAFF
abundance: once
v_gene: TRBV11-3
j_gene: TRBJ1-1
d_gene: NA

CDR3nt: TGTGCCAGCAGCTCCGAGGGACAGGGGGGTAGCAATCAGCCCCAGCATTTT
CDR3aa: CASSSEGQGGSNQPQHF
abundance: NA
v_gene: TRBV7-2
j_gene: TRBJ1-5
d_gene: TRBD1

CDR3nt: TGTGCCAGCAGTCTACAGGGGGGTTACACTGAAGCTTTCTTT
CDR3aa: CASSLQGGYTEAFF
abundance: few
v_gene: TRBV6-6
j_gene: TRBJ1-1
d_gene: TRBD1

CDR3nt: TGTGCCAGCAAGGGACTAGCGGATAGAGAGCAGTACTTC
CDR3aa: CASKGLADREQYF
abundance: once
v_gene: TRBV27
j_gene: TRBJ2-7
d_gene: TRBD2

CDR3nt: TGTGCCAGCAGGGGAGAAGATACGCAGTATTTT
CDR3aa: CASRGEDTQYF
abundance: NA
v_gene: TRBV2
j_gene: TRBJ2-3
d_gene: NA

CDR3nt: TGTGCCAGTAGCGGGACAGGAACCACCACTAACTATGGCTACACCTTC
CDR3aa: CASSGTGTTTNYGYTF
abundance: NA
v_gene: TRBV19
j_gene: TRBJ1-2
d_gene: TRBD1

CDR3nt: TGCGCCAGCAGCCAAGATTGGACCTACACCTTC
CDR3aa: CASSQDWTYTF
abundance: few
v_gene: TRBV4-3
j_gene: TRBJ1-2
d_gene: NA

CDR3nt: TGTGCCATCAGCGCGAGGGACAGCGCCAATCAGCCCCAGCATTTT
CDR3aa: CAISARDSANQPQHF
abundance: NA
v_gene: TRBV10-3
j_gene: TRBJ1-5
d_gene: TRBD1

CDR3nt: TGCGCCAGCAGCTTCCCGGAGGGGAACGAGCAGTACTTC
CDR3aa: CASSFPEGNEQYF
abundance: NA
v_gene: TRBV5-1
j_gene: TRBJ2-7
d_gene: NA

CDR3nt: TGTGCCAGCAGCCCCCCGCGTAGCGGGATTTCGGAGACCCAGTACTTC
CDR3aa: CASSPPRSGISETQYF
abundance: NA
v_gene: TRBV7-2
j_gene: TRBJ2-5
d_gene: TRBD2

CDR3nt: TGTGCCAGCAGTGAGAACGGGCCTGGGGGTCTCGAGCAGTACTTC
CDR3aa: CASSENGPGGLEQYF
abundance: once
v_gene: TRBV27
j_gene: TRBJ2-7
d_gene: NA

CDR3nt: TGTGCCAGCAGCGGGGGGAAATTTAATTCACCCCTCCACTTT
CDR3aa: CASSGGKFNSPLHF
abundance: NA
v_gene: TRBV6-5
j_gene: TRBJ1-6
d_gene: NA

CDR3nt: TGCGCCAGCAGCCAGGACAGGGTGTTTGCTGGCTACACCTTC
CDR3aa: CASSQDRVFAGYTF
abundance: NA
v_gene: TRBV4-3
j_gene: TRBJ1-2
d_gene: TRBD1

CDR3nt: TGTGCCAGCAGCGGTGGCCGGGGTCGGGAGACCCAGTACTTC
CDR3aa: CASSGGRGRETQYF
abundance: once
v_gene: TRBV5-5
j_gene: TRBJ2-5
d_gene: NA

CDR3nt: TGTGCCAGCAGTTCATTAATCGGAGAGACCCAGTACTTC
CDR3aa: CASSSLIGETQYF
abundance: NA
v_gene: TRBV27
j_gene: TRBJ2-5
d_gene: NA

CDR3nt: TGTGCCAGCAGTTTATGGCTAGCGGGAGTGGTCGAGCAGTTCTTC
CDR3aa: CASSLWLAGVVEQFF
abundance: NA
v_gene: TRBV27
j_gene: TRBJ2-1
d_gene: TRBD2

CDR3nt: TGTGCCAGCAGCACCCGACAGGGGACCCTCTACAATGAGCAGTTCTTC
CDR3aa: CASSTRQGTLYNEQFF
abundance: NA
v_gene: TRBV7-2
j_gene: TRBJ2-1
d_gene: TRBD1

CDR3nt: TGTGCCAGCAGCCTAGGAGTAGCGGGGCCCACAGATACGCAGTATTTT
CDR3aa: CASSLGVAGPTDTQYF
abundance: NA
v_gene: TRBV7-3
j_gene: TRBJ2-3
d_gene: TRBD2

CDR3nt: TGTGCCAGCAGTGGCCGACCGGGACGGCTTCTCGAAGCTTTCTTT
CDR3aa: CASSGRPGRLLEAFF
abundance: NA
v_gene: TRBV6-1
j_gene: TRBJ1-1
d_gene: NA

CDR3nt: TGTGCCAGCAGCGTAGAGGGTGTTGGCACCGGGGAGCTGTTTTTT
CDR3aa: CASSVEGVGTGELFF
abundance: NA
v_gene: TRBV9
j_gene: TRBJ2-2
d_gene: NA

CDR3nt: TGTGCCAGCAGCCCCCAGACAAACCAAGAGACCCAGTACTTC
CDR3aa: CASSPQTNQETQYF
abundance: once
v_gene: TRBV5-6
j_gene: TRBJ2-5
d_gene: NA

CDR3nt: TGTGCCAGCAGCCAATCGAGGGACAGGGCCCTATCCTACGAGCAGTACTTC
CDR3aa: CASSQSRDRALSYEQYF
abundance: NA
v_gene: TRBV16
j_gene: TRBJ2-7
d_gene: TRBD1

CDR3nt: TGTGCCAGCACCCGGACTAGCGGGAGGGCAGATACGCAGTATTTT
CDR3aa: CASTRTSGRADTQYF
abundance: once
v_gene: TRBV6-6
j_gene: TRBJ2-3
d_gene: TRBD2

CDR3nt: TGTGCCAGCACTCCGGATTCCCCCCCCTACGAGCAGTACTTC
CDR3aa: CASTPDSPPYEQYF
abundance: NA
v_gene: TRBV7-2
j_gene: TRBJ2-7
d_gene: NA

CDR3nt: TGTGCCAGCAGCTCGCTGAAAGAGACCCAGTACTTC
CDR3aa: CASSSLKETQYF
abundance: few
v_gene: TRBV7-2
j_gene: TRBJ2-5
d_gene: NA

CDR3nt: TGTGCCAGCAGCTTGATCCCCAGCGTCGGGGAGCTGTTTTTT
CDR3aa: CASSLIPSVGELFF
abundance: NA
v_gene: TRBV5-8
j_gene: TRBJ2-2
d_gene: NA

CDR3nt: TGTGCCAGCAGTCCTACCGGGACTAGCCCCTACGAGCAGTACTTC
CDR3aa: CASSPTGTSPYEQYF
abundance: NA
v_gene: TRBV28
j_gene: TRBJ2-7
d_gene: TRBD2

CDR3nt: TGCGCCAGCATGACAGGCCGCCGAGCTTTCTTT
CDR3aa: CASMTGRRAFF
abundance: few
v_gene: TRBV10-2
j_gene: TRBJ1-1
d_gene: NA

CDR3nt: TGTGCCAGCAGTTTTTCAGGGGGCGCTTCGGAGACCCAGTACTTC
CDR3aa: CASSFSGGASETQYF
abundance: NA
v_gene: TRBV27
j_gene: TRBJ2-5
d_gene: TRBD1

CDR3nt: TGCGCCAGCAGCCGCGGACTAGCATCCCTAATGGGCGGGGAGCTGTTTTTT
CDR3aa: CASSRGLASLMGGELFF
abundance: NA
v_gene: TRBV4-3
j_gene: TRBJ2-2
d_gene: TRBD2

CDR3nt: TGTGCCAGCAGCTTGGGTTCGTCGGGAGCGAAAGATACGCAGTATTTT
CDR3aa: CASSLGSSGAKDTQYF
abundance: NA
v_gene: TRBV5-6
j_gene: TRBJ2-3
d_gene: NA

CDR3nt: TGTGCCAGTAGTATGAAAGGGAGCACTGAAGCTTTCTTT
CDR3aa: CASSMKGSTEAFF
abundance: NA
v_gene: TRBV19
j_gene: TRBJ1-1
d_gene: NA

CDR3nt: TGTGCCAGCAGAAAAACAGGGGGCGCGGGCGAGCAGTACTTC
CDR3aa: CASRKTGGAGEQYF
abundance: NA
v_gene: TRBV28
j_gene: TRBJ2-7
d_gene: TRBD1

CDR3nt: TGCGCCAGCAGTAGCGGGAGCTCCTACAATGAGCAGTTCTTC
CDR3aa: CASSSGSSYNEQFF
abundance: once
v_gene: TRBV5-1
j_gene: TRBJ2-1
d_gene: TRBD2

CDR3nt: TGTGCCAGCAGCCAAGGGCCAGTGGGGGGCTACACCTTC
CDR3aa: CASSQGPVGGYTF
abundance: NA
v_gene: TRBV6-6
j_gene: TRBJ1-2
d_gene: NA

CDR3nt: TGTGCCAGCAGGGCGACAGGGGACACTGAAGCTTTCTTT
CDR3aa: CASRATGDTEAFF
abundance: NA
v_gene: TRBV6-4
j_gene: TRBJ1-1
d_gene: TRBD1

CDR3nt: TGTGCCAGCGGGAGGACTAGCGGGACCAATGAGCAGTTCTTC
CDR3aa: CASGRTSGTNEQFF
abundance: NA
v_gene: TRBV6-1
j_gene: TRBJ2-1
d_gene: TRBD2

CDR3nt: TGTGCCAGCAGTCCAGCCCGGAATTATGGCTACACCTTC
CDR3aa: CASSPARNYGYTF
abundance: once
v_gene: TRBV28
j_gene: TRBJ1-2
d_gene: NA

CDR3nt: TGTGCCAGCAGTGCGCCAAGCTCCTACGAGCAGTACTTC
CDR3aa: CASSAPSSYEQYF
abundance: NA
v_gene: TRBV28
j_gene: TRBJ2-7
d_gene: NA

CDR3nt: TGTGCCACTGCCGGGGCCCTGAACACTGAAGCTTTCTTT
CDR3aa: CATAGALNTEAFF
abundance: once
v_gene: TRBV18
j_gene: TRBJ1-1
d_gene: NA

CDR3nt: TGTGCCAGCAGCTTAGATGGGTCGGAGGGGGCAGGCACTGAAGCTTTCTTT
CDR3aa: CASSLDGSEGAGTEAFF
abundance: many
v_gene: TRBV11-2
j_gene: TRBJ1-1
d_gene: TRBD1

CDR3nt: TGTGCCAGCAGTTTTCAATTCACCGGGGAGACCCAGTACTTC
CDR3aa: CASSFQFTGETQYF
abundance: few
v_gene: TRBV6-5
j_gene: TRBJ2-5
d_gene: NA

CDR3nt: TGTGCCAGCAGTGAAGCCCAACAGGGTCCCTACGAGCAGTACTTC
CDR3aa: CASSEAQQGPYEQYF
abundance: NA
v_gene: TRBV6-1
j_gene: TRBJ2-7
d_gene: NA

CDR3nt: TGTGCCAGCAGCTTTTCAGGGCCTGGGGCCAACGTCCTGACTTTC
CDR3aa: CASSFSGPGANVLTF
abundance: once
v_gene: TRBV7-9
j_gene: TRBJ2-6
d_gene: NA

CDR3nt: TGTGCCAGTAGTTCCCCGGGACGGCGCTCCGAAGCTTTCTTT
CDR3aa: CASSSPGRRSEAFF
abundance: NA
v_gene: TRBV19
j_gene: TRBJ1-1
d_gene: NA

CDR3nt: TGCGCCAGCAGCCAAGGCACGGATAGCAATCAGCCCCAGCATTTT
CDR3aa: CASSQGTDSNQPQHF
abundance: NA
v_gene: TRBV4-3
j_gene: TRBJ1-5
d_gene: NA

CDR3nt: TGTGCCAGCAGTCGGACAGGGGGCGCGGGCGGGGAGCTGTTTTTT
CDR3aa: CASSRTGGAGGELFF
abundance: once
v_gene: TRBV27
j_gene: TRBJ2-2
d_gene: TRBD1

CDR3nt: TGTGCCAGCAGTTCGTTCGGGCTAGGCGTTACGCAGTATTTT
CDR3aa: CASSSFGLGVTQYF
abundance: once
v_gene: TRBV7-8
j_gene: TRBJ2-3
d_gene: NA

CDR3nt: TGTGCCAGCTCACCAGGGCTAGGAGAGACCCAGTACTTC
CDR3aa: CASSPGLGETQYF
abundance: NA
v_gene: TRBV18
j_gene: TRBJ2-5
d_gene: NA

CDR3nt: TGTGCCAGCAGCGTTGTCTCCGTAACTAGCGGAGGCACAGATACGCAGTATTTT
CDR3aa: CASSVVSVTSGGTDTQYF
abundance: NA
v_gene: TRBV9
j_gene: TRBJ2-3
d_gene: TRBD2

CDR3nt: TGTGCCAGTACCCCAGCGGGAGGGCCTGGGGAGCAGTTCTTC
CDR3aa: CASTPAGGPGEQFF
abundance: NA
v_gene: TRBV19
j_gene: TRBJ2-1
d_gene: TRBD2

CDR3nt: TGTGCCAGCAGCCCTACCGGGACAGCCTCCTACGAGCAGTACTTC
CDR3aa: CASSPTGTASYEQYF
abundance: NA
v_gene: TRBV9
j_gene: TRBJ2-7
d_gene: TRBD1

CDR3nt: TGCGCCAGCAGCTTGGACTCCGGCACAGATACGCAGTATTTT
CDR3aa: CASSLDSGTDTQYF
abundance: NA
v_gene: TRBV5-1
j_gene: TRBJ2-3
d_gene: NA

CDR3nt: TGCGCCAGCAGCTTGGGACAGCCTAACTATGGCTACACCTTC
CDR3aa: CASSLGQPNYGYTF
abundance: NA
v_gene: TRBV5-1
j_gene: TRBJ1-2
d_gene: NA

CDR3nt: TGTGCTTCGAGGGGACAGGGGACGGCGAACACCGGGGAGCTGTTTTTT
CDR3aa: CASRGQGTANTGELFF
abundance: NA
v_gene: TRBV12-5
j_gene: TRBJ2-2
d_gene: TRBD1

CDR3nt: TGTGCCAGTAGTCAGGGGAGGGCACTCTACAATGAGCAGTTCTTC
CDR3aa: CASSQGRALYNEQFF
abundance: NA
v_gene: TRBV19
j_gene: TRBJ2-1
d_gene: NA

CDR3nt: TGCAGCGTTGATCCCGCGGGGGTGGGGAGCGGCTACACCTTC
CDR3aa: CSVDPAGVGSGYTF
abundance: NA
v_gene: TRBV29-1
j_gene: TRBJ1-2
d_gene: NA

CDR3nt: TGTGCCAGCAGCCAAGACCTTAGGGCTGGCTACACCTTC
CDR3aa: CASSQDLRAGYTF
abundance: few
v_gene: TRBV14
j_gene: TRBJ1-2
d_gene: NA

CDR3nt: TGTGCCAGCAGACCCGAGGGGCCGAGCTACACCTTC
CDR3aa: CASRPEGPSYTF
abundance: few
v_gene: TRBV7-9
j_gene: TRBJ1-2
d_gene: NA